These T cell receptor beta chains were read from a single sample in a study of blood T cell repertoires in COVID-19. TCRdb keeps only in-frame clones here, not all; method: immunoSEQ multiplex PCR. The table shows 150,000 to 200,000 clones, with 84% occurring only once. The sequenced sample was PBMCs or T cells enriched from blood (not recorded which). Source of these receptors: a man between 45 and 60 years old who had recovered from COVID-19. The CDR3 runs from the conserved cysteine through the conserved F or W. Size values are once, few and many counts, or a class for expanded clones, and some rows have none.

J,size,V,CDR3
TRBJ2-3,-,TRBV5-1,CASSSGQGGTDTQYF
TRBJ2-7,-,TRBV25-1,CASREREFEQYF
TRBJ1-6,-,TRBV6-2/TRBV6-3,CASSYGSGVHSPLHF
TRBJ1-4,-,TRBV12-3/TRBV12-4,CASSRRGKLFF
TRBJ2-1,few,TRBV3-1/TRBV3-2,CASSPTRTVNEQFF
TRBJ2-1,-,TRBV3-1/TRBV3-2,CASSQAWAGSGTSRDGSYNEQFF
TRBJ1-2,-,TRBV5-5,CASSLEAGPSYGYTF
TRBJ1-1,-,TRBV30,CAWSVRNRGDTEAFF
TRBJ2-2,-,TRBV27,CASRGGGNTGELFF
TRBJ1-1,few,TRBV6-4,CASSARENTEAFF
TRBJ1-6,-,TRBV7-9,CASSPVGGRNNSPLHF
TRBJ1-4,-,TRBV30,CAWNRGGDEKLFF
TRBJ1-2,-,TRBV30,CAWSENSGYGYTF
TRBJ1-1,-,TRBV28,CASSSTGMGSTEAFF
TRBJ1-5,-,TRBV7-8,CASSLFFSNQPQHF
TRBJ1-3,few,TRBV9,CASSVEGSGASGNTIYF
TRBJ2-5,-,TRBV6-2/TRBV6-3,CASSYRISGGPVETQYF
TRBJ2-7,-,TRBV7-9,CASTLMQDTNYEQYF
TRBJ2-1,-,TRBV4-2,CASSQGEYNEQFF
TRBJ1-1,-,TRBV7-9,CASSTQGGNTEAFF
TRBJ1-5,few,TRBV5-5,CASSGQGGQNQPQHF
TRBJ2-3,-,TRBV18,CASSPGGGADTQYF
TRBJ2-2,-,TRBV5-5,CASSYGQGGKHGELFF
TRBJ2-2,few,TRBV27,CASSLLAGMNTGELFF
TRBJ1-1,-,TRBV5-1,CASSLAMYRGDTEAFF
TRBJ1-2,-,TRBV5-6,CASSLAGARPGYTF
TRBJ2-1,-,TRBV18,CASSHGTSGGDEQFF
TRBJ2-1,-,TRBV7-2,CASSLRPSGGPSSYNEQFF
TRBJ1-3,few,TRBV10-3,CAIRNWSRGGNTIYF
TRBJ1-1,-,TRBV5-1,CASSPRQRTSTEAFF
TRBJ1-2,-,TRBV15,CATSSPGQAYGYTF
TRBJ2-1,-,TRBV5-8,CASSLARQGIIYNEQFF
TRBJ1-1,once,TRBV5-5,CASSSRMRDTEAFF
TRBJ1-3,-,TRBV9,CASSVVGGTSGNTIYF
TRBJ2-1,few,TRBV14,CASSTKSLQFPYNEQFF
TRBJ1-2,-,TRBV27,CASSSTGTESLYGYTF
TRBJ2-7,few,TRBV6-1,CASSHSGPYEQYF
TRBJ2-2,once,TRBV7-6,CASSLSTSFTGELFF
TRBJ1-3,-,TRBV7-2,CASSLSGQGSGNTIYF
TRBJ2-7,-,TRBV18,CASSPGGSRRTYEQYF
TRBJ1-6,-,TRBV30,CAWSVGLYNSPLHF
TRBJ2-1,many,TRBV5-1,CASSSRLRGEDDNEQFF